The text below deals with one TCR beta chain. As processed by the authors: Nucleated cell number was recorded as an estimate derived from reference gene primer amplification. Produced via immunoSEQ multiplex PCR; TCRdb's table is partial and in-frame only. Clonal size and the V and J genes are those of that table, whereas D and trimming came from the DNA. This sample has about 77,000 clones, with about 80% found just once. The sample originates from a study of blood T cell repertoires in COVID-19. Study-level information: COVID-19 samples, acute and convalescent, were from the United States, Italy and Spain. Nucleic acid was either cDNA or gDNA, and it came from T cells, B-cell-depleted T cells, or PBMCs.

Per the germline V gene, CDR1 is MNHEY and CDR2 is SMNVEV (reference sequence). The V and J ends lost 2 bases and 2 bases respectively, with 6 bases between them. The CDR3 has 14 amino acids. The chain recombines TRBV27 with TRBJ1-4; D unresolved. The sequencing sample was made of peripheral blood. This sequence was found in a woman aged 70-85 years with acute or convalescent COVID-19. The CDR3 nucleotides are TGTGCCAGCAGTTTACTGGCTACTAATGAAAAACTGTTTTTT. Amino acids: CASSLLATNEKLFF.